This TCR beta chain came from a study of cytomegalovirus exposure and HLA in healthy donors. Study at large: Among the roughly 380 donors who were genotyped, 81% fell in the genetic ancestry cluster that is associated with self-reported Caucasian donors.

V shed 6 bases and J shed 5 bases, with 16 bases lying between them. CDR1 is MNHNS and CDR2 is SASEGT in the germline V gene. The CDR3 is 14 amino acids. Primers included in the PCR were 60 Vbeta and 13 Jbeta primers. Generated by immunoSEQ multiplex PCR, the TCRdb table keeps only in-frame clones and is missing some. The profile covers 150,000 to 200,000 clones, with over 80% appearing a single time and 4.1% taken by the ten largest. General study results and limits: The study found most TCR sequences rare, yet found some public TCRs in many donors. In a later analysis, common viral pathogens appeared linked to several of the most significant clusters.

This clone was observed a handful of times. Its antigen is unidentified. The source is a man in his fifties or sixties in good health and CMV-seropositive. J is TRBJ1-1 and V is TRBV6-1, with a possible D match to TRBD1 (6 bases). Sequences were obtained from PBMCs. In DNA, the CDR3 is TGTGCCAGCAGCTCGCAGGGGCCTGAAACTGAAGCTTTCTTT. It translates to CASSSQGPETEAFF.